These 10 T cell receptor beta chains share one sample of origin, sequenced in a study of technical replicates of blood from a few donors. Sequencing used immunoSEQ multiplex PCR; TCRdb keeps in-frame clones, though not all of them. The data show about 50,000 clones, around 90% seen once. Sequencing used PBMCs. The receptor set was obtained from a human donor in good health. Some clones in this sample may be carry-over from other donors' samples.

The CDR3 DNA follows: TGTGCCAGCAGTGAAGACAGAGGGCCCCAGCATTTT. Translating it yields CASSEDRGPQHF. This chain connects TRBV25-1 to TRBJ1-5; tentative D call: TRBD1 (5 bases). Germline V lookup: CDR1 MGHDK, CDR2 SYGVNS. V lost 2 bases to trimming and J lost 9 bases, with 8 bases between them. The CDR3 is made up of 12 amino acids.

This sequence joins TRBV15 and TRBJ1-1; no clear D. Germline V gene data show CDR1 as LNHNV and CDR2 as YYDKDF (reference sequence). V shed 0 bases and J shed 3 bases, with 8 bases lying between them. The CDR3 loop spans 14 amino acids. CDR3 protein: CATSRDTGYTEAFF. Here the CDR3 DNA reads TGTGCCACCAGCAGAGATACCGGGTACACTGAAGCTTTCTTT.

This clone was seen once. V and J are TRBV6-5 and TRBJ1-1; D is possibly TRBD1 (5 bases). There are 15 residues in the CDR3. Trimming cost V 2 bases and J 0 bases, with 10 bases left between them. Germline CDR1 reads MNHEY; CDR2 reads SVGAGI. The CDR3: CASSYVTGVNTEAFF. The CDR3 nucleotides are TGTGCCAGCAGTTACGTAACAGGCGTGAACACTGAAGCTTTCTTT.

The CDR3 is CASSGTREGTYEQYF. CDR3 bases: TGTGCCAGCAGCGGGACTAGGGAAGGGACCTACGAGCAGTACTTC. This chain connects TRBV9 to TRBJ2-7; the match to TRBD2 covers 7 bases. V shed 3 bases and J 2 bases; nucleotides not matched to a gene: 8. The V gene's germline CDR1 is SGDLS and CDR2 YYNGEE. The CDR3 extends over 15 amino acids.

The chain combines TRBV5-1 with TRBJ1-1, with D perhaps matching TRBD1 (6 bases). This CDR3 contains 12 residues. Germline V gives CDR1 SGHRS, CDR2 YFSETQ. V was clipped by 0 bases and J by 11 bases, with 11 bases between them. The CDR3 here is CASSLEGVGAFF. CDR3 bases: TGCGCCAGCAGCTTGGAGGGGGTAGGTGCTTTCTTT. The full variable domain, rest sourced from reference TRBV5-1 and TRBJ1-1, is KAGVTQTPRYLIKTRGQQVTLSCSPISGHRSVSWYQQTPGQGLQFLFEYFSETQRNKGNFPGRFSGRQFSNSRSEMNVSTLELGDSALYLCASSLEGVGAFFGQGTRLTVV.

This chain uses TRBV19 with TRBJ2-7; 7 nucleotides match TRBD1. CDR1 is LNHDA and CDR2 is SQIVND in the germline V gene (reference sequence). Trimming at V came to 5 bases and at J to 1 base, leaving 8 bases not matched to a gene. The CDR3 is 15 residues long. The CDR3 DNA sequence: TGTGCCAGTAGTGTTCACAGGGGAAAATCCTACGAGCAGTACTTC. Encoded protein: CASSVHRGKSYEQYF. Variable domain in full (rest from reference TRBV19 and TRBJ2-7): DGGITQSPKYLFRKEGQNVTLSCEQNLNHDAMYWYRQDPGQGLRLIYYSQIVNDFQKGDIAEGYSVSREKKESFPLTVTSAQKNPTAFYLCASSVHRGKSYEQYFGPGTRLTVT.

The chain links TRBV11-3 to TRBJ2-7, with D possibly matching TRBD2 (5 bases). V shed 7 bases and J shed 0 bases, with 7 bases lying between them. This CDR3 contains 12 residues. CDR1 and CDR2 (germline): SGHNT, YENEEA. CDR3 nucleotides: TGTGCCAGCAAGAGCGGCTCCTACGAGCAGTACTTC. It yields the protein CASKSGSYEQYF.

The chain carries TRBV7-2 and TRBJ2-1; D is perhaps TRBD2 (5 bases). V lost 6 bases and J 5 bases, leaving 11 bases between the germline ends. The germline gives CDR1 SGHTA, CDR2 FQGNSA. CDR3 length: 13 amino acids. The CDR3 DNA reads TGTGCCAGCAGACCCAGCGGACACAATGAGCAGTTCTTC. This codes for CASRPSGHNEQFF.

The CDR3 loop reads CASSLVGGGRAYEQYF. For the CDR3, the DNA is TGTGCCAGCAGCTTAGTCGGAGGCGGGAGGGCCTACGAGCAGTACTTC. The V gene is TRBV11-2, the J gene TRBJ2-7; TRBD2 aligns across 9 bases. Trimming removed 1 base from V and 2 bases from J; junction bases left unmatched: 6. The CDR3 consists of 16 residues. Germline CDR1 and CDR2: SGHAT and FQNNGV.

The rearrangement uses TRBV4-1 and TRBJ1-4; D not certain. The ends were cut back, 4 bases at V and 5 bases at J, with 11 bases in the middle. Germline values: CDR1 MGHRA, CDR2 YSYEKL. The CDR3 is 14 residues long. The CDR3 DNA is TGCGCCAGCAGCCGTAACCCCACAAATGAAAAACTGTTTTTT. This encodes CASSRNPTNEKLFF.